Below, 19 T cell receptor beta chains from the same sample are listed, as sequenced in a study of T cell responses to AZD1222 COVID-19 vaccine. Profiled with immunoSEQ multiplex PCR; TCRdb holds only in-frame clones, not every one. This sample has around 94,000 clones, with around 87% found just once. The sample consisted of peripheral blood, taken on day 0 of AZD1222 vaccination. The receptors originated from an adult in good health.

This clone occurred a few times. The CDR3 nucleotides are TGTGCCATCAGTGAACAGGGGGCGGTAGGAAACACCATATATTTT. Translation: CAISEQGAVGNTIYF. V is TRBV10-3 and J is TRBJ1-3; 9 bases map to TRBD1. CDR1 is ENHRY and CDR2 is SYGVKD in the germline V gene. The CDR3 is 15 amino acids. V dropped 3 bases and J dropped 4; count of bases not matched to a gene: 4.

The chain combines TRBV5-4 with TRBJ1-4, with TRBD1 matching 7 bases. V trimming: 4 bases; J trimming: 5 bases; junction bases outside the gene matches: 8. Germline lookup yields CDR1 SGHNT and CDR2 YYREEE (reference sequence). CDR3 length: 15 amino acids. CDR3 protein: CASSQTGQLNEKLFF. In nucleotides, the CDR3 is TGTGCCAGCAGCCAGACGGGACAGCTGAATGAAAAACTGTTTTTT.

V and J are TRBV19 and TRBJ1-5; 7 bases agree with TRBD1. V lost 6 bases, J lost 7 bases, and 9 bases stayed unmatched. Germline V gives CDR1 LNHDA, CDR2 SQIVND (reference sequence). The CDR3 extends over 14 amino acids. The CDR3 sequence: CASSDRVIGQPQHF. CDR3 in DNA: TGTGCCAGTAGCGACAGGGTAATAGGGCAGCCCCAGCATTTT. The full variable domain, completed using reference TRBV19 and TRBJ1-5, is DGGITQSPKYLFRKEGQNVTLSCEQNLNHDAMYWYRQDPGQGLRLIYYSQIVNDFQKGDIAEGYSVSREKKESFPLTVTSAQKNPTAFYLCASSDRVIGQPQHFGDGTRLSIL.

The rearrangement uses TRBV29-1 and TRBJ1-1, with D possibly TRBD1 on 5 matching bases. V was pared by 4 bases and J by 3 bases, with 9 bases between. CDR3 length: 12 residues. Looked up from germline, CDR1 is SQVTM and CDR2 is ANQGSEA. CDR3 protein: CSVADRDTEAFF. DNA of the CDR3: TGCAGCGTTGCCGACAGAGACACTGAAGCTTTCTTT. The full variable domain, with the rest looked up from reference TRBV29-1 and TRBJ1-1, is SAVISQKPSRDICQRGTSLTIQCQVDSQVTMMFWYRQQPGQSLTLIATANQGSEATYESGFVIDKFPISRPNLTFSTLTVSNMSPEDSSIYLCSVADRDTEAFFGQGTRLTVV.

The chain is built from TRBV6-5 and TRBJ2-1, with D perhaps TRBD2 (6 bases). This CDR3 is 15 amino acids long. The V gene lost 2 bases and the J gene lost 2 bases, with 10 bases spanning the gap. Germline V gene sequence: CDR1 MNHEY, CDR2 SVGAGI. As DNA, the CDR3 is TGTGCCAGCAGTTACCCAGGGAGGACCTACAATGAGCAGTTCTTC. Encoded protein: CASSYPGRTYNEQFF.

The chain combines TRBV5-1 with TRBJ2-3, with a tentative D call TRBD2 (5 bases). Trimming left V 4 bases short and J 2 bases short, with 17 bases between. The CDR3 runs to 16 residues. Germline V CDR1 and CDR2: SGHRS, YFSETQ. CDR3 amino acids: CASSPRAGPATDTQYF. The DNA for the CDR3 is TGCGCCAGCAGCCCGAGGGCTGGACCCGCCACAGATACGCAGTATTTT.

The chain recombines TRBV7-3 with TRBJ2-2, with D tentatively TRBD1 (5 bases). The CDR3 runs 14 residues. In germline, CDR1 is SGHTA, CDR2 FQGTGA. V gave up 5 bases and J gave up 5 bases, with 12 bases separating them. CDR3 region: CASSIDSKTGELFF. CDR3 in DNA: TGTGCCAGCAGCATCGACAGTAAGACCGGGGAGCTGTTTTTT. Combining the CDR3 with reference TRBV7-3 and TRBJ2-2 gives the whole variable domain GAGVSQTPSNKVTEKGKYVELRCDPISGHTALYWYRQSLGQGPEFLIYFQGTGAADDSGLPNDRFFAVRPEGSVSTLKIQRTERGDSAVYLCASSIDSKTGELFFGEGSRLTVL.

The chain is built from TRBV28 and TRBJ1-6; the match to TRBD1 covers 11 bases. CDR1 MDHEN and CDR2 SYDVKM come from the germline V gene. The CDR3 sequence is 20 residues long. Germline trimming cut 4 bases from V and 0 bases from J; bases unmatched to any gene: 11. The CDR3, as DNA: TGTGCCAGCAGTTCCGTCAGGGACAGGGGGTTCGGCTCCTATAATTCACCCCTCCACTTT. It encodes CASSSVRDRGFGSYNSPLHF.

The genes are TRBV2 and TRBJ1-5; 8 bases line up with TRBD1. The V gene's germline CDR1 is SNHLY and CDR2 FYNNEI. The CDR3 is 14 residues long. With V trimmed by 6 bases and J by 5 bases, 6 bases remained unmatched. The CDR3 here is CASSEDRVYQPQHF. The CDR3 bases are TGTGCCAGCAGCGAGGACAGGGTTTATCAGCCCCAGCATTTT.

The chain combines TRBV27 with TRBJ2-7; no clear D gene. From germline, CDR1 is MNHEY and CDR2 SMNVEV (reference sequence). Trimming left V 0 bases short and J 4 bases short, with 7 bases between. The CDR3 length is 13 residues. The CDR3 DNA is TGTGCCAGCAGTTTATCGAGTAGGTACGAGCAGTACTTC. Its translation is CASSLSSRYEQYF.

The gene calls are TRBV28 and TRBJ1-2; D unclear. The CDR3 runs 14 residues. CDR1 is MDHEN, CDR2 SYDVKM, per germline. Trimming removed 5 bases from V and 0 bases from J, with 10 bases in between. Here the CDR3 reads CASSRIPANYGYTF. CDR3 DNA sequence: TGTGCCAGCAGTAGGATACCAGCTAACTATGGCTACACCTTC.

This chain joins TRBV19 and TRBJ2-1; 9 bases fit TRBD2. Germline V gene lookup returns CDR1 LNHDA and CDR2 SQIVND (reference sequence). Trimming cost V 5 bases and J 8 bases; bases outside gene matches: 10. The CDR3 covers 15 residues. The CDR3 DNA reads TGTGCCAGTAGTCCACGGGCGGGAGGGCCCTATGAGCAGTTCTTC. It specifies CASSPRAGGPYEQFF. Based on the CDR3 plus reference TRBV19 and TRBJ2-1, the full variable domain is DGGITQSPKYLFRKEGQNVTLSCEQNLNHDAMYWYRQDPGQGLRLIYYSQIVNDFQKGDIAEGYSVSREKKESFPLTVTSAQKNPTAFYLCASSPRAGGPYEQFFGPGTRLTVL.

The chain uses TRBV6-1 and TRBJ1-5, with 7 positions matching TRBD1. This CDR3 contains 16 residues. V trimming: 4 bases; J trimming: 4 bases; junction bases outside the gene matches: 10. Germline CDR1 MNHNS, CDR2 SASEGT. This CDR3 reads CASSGLGGLGNQPQHF. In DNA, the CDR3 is TGTGCCAGCAGTGGCTTAGGGGGCTTAGGGAATCAGCCCCAGCATTTT.

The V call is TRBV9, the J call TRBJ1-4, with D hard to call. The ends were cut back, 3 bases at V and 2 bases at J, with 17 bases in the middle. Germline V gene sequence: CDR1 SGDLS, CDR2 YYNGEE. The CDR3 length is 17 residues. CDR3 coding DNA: TGTGCCAGCAGCGCCACGGGGTCGGTAACGACTAATGAAAAACTGTTTTTT. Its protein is CASSATGSVTTNEKLFF.

The CDR3 reads CAWSSQNTEAFF. In nucleotides, the CDR3 is TGTGCCTGGAGCTCACAGAACACTGAAGCTTTCTTT. V usage is TRBV30 and J usage is TRBJ1-1; D uncertain. With 3 bases removed from V and 1 base from J, the gap between germline ends came to 6 bases. Germline V gene lookup returns CDR1 GTSNPN and CDR2 SVGIG (reference sequence). The CDR3 is made up of 12 amino acids.

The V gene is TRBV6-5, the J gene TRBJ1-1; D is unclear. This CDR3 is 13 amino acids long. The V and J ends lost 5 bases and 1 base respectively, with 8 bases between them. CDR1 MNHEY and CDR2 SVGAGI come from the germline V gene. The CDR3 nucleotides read TGTGCCAGCAGTCCCAGGAAGAACACTGAAGCTTTCTTT. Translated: CASSPRKNTEAFF.

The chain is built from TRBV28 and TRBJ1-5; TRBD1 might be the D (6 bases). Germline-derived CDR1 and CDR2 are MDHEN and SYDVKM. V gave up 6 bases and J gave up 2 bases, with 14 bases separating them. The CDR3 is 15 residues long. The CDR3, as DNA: TGTGCCAGCAGAGAACAGGGAGGGGGCAATCAGCCCCAGCATTTT. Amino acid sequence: CASREQGGGNQPQHF.

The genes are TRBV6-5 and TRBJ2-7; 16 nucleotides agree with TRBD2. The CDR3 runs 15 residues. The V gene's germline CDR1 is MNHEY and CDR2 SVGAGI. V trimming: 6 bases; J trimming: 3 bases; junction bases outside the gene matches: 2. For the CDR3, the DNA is TGTGCCAGCAGGGGGACTAGCGGGAGGGGCTACGAGCAGTACTTC. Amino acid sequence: CASRGTSGRGYEQYF.

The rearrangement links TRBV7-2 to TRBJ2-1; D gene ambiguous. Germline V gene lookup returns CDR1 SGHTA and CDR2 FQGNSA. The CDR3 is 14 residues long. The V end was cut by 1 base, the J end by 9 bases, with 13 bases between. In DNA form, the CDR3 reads TGTGCCAGCAGCTTAGTGATCGGCAGTGGTGAGCAGTTCTTC. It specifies CASSLVIGSGEQFF.